Each of the 11 T cell receptor beta chains below was sequenced from the same sample in a study of blood T cell repertoires in COVID-19. Sequenced by immunoSEQ multiplex PCR; TCRdb stores in-frame clones only, minus some. The data contain under 250,000 clones, 83% of them singletons. Sequences were obtained from peripheral blood. These receptors were taken from a woman in her 70s with active or convalescent COVID-19.

The chain carries TRBV10-3 and TRBJ1-2, with 7 bases that match TRBD1. This CDR3 contains 18 residues. Germline V gene sequence: CDR1 ENHRY, CDR2 SYGVKD. The junction had 19 bases not matched to a gene; V was cut back by 6 bases and J by 3 bases. The CDR3 region has the DNA TGTGCCATCAGGGGACAGCAGGTGGGGGCAGGGGCTTACTATGGCTACACCTTC. Translated: CAIRGQQVGAGAYYGYTF.

The rearrangement joins TRBV6-4 to TRBJ2-1, with D possibly matching TRBD2 (5 bases). Trimming shortened V by 4 bases and J by 4 bases, and 8 bases separated the two germline ends. The CDR3 is 13 amino acids. Germline V gene data show CDR1 as MRHNA and CDR2 as SNTAGT. The CDR3 here is CASSASGYNEQFF. CDR3 sequence (DNA): TGTGCCAGCAGTGCGTCGGGATACAATGAGCAGTTCTTC.

On this clone: One end of the junction is discordant with germline, which a read error may explain. The chain combines TRBV20-1 with TRBJ1-1; D is possibly TRBD1 (5 bases). CDR1 is DFQATT and CDR2 is SNEGSKA in the germline V gene (reference sequence). The CDR3 contains 12 residues. CDR3 coding DNA: TGCAGTGCTAGTCGGGGGAACGCTGAAGCTTTCTTT. Its translation: CSASRGNAEAFF.

Here the CDR3 reads CASSLAIFYGNEAFF. CDR3 sequence (DNA): TGTGCCAGCAGCTTAGCCATTTTCTACGGGAATGAAGCTTTCTTT. This chain connects TRBV7-9 to TRBJ1-1; unclear D gene. The CDR3 has 15 residues. The V gene's germline CDR1 is SEHNR and CDR2 FQNEAQ (reference sequence). V was shortened by 0 bases and J by 7 bases, with 15 bases between the two germline ends.

CDR3 nucleotide sequence: TGTGCCAGCAGCTATAGCGGGGTTAAAACCTACGAGCAGTACTTC. Protein product: CASSYSGVKTYEQYF. The chain couples TRBV7-8 to TRBJ2-7, with 8 bases fitting TRBD2. Germline V lookup: CDR1 SGHVS, CDR2 FQNEAQ. After removal of 4 bases from V and 2 bases from J, the junction contained 7 bases not matched to a gene. There are 15 residues in the CDR3.

V gene TRBV5-1 combines with J gene TRBJ1-2; TRBD1 aligns across 8 bases. Germline-derived CDR1 and CDR2 are SGHRS and YFSETQ. The CDR3 covers 16 residues. Losses at the gene ends were 0 bases for V and 6 bases for J; bases not matched to a gene: 10. This CDR3 reads CASSLAAGGGENGYTF. DNA of the CDR3: TGCGCCAGCAGCTTGGCCGCAGGGGGCGGTGAGAATGGCTACACCTTC.

V is TRBV5-1 and J is TRBJ1-1; 9 nucleotides agree with TRBD1. CDR1 and CDR2 (germline): SGHRS, YFSETQ. The CDR3 totals 14 residues. V gave up 2 bases and J gave up 5 bases; unmatched junction bases: 4. This chain's CDR3 is CASSLQGAQTEAFF. For the CDR3, the DNA is TGCGCCAGCAGCTTACAGGGGGCGCAAACTGAAGCTTTCTTT. The variable domain in full, completed from reference TRBV5-1 and TRBJ1-1, reads KAGVTQTPRYLIKTRGQQVTLSCSPISGHRSVSWYQQTPGQGLQFLFEYFSETQRNKGNFPGRFSGRQFSNSRSEMNVSTLELGDSALYLCASSLQGAQTEAFFGQGTRLTVV.

This clone was counted between two and nine times. The genes are TRBV7-2 and TRBJ2-7; 9 bases agree with TRBD1. Germline loops: CDR1 SGHTA, CDR2 FQGNSA. V gave up 4 bases and J gave up 7 bases; unmatched junction bases: 14. The CDR3 runs to 16 residues. The CDR3 nucleotides read TGTGCCAGCAGCTCCTTACCGGGACAGGGAGAAAGAGAGCAGTACTTC. Encoded protein: CASSSLPGQGEREQYF.

J is TRBJ2-2 and V is TRBV18, with 7 bases aligning to TRBD2. Germline CDR1 is KGHSH and CDR2 is LQKENI. J was trimmed by 3 bases and V by 1 base; bases with no gene match: 5. There are 16 residues in the CDR3. CDR3 loop: CASSPRAGADTGELFF. The DNA for the CDR3 is TGTGCCAGCTCACCACGGGCGGGAGCGGACACCGGGGAGCTGTTTTTT.

This chain connects TRBV7-8 to TRBJ2-2; 7 nucleotides line up with TRBD1. Per germline, CDR1 SGHVS and CDR2 FQNEAQ. With 5 bases clipped from V and 3 bases from J, the junction kept 3 bases outside the gene matches. There are 14 residues in the CDR3. The CDR3 sequence is CASSQTGYTGELFF. The CDR3 nucleotides are TGTGCCAGCAGCCAGACAGGGTACACCGGGGAGCTGTTTTTT.

This clone occurred a few times. This chain uses TRBV28 with TRBJ2-3; a possible D gene is TRBD2 (5 bases). Trimming pared 6 bases from V and 3 bases from J, leaving 16 bases between. Germline CDR1 and CDR2: MDHEN and SYDVKM. The CDR3 loop spans 15 amino acids. The CDR3 is CASRAYSPGTDTQYF. DNA of the CDR3: TGTGCCAGCAGAGCATACAGCCCGGGGACAGATACGCAGTATTTT.